This T cell receptor beta chain is from a study of T-cell memory formation after mild COVID-19. Findings and caveats of the study: Whether second-wave clones peaking at day 37 were SARS-CoV-2 specific went unconfirmed. The pre-infection memory compartment contained some responding clones, suggesting cross-reactive memory joined.

CDR3 size: 16 residues. Looked up from germline, CDR1 is MGHDK and CDR2 is SYGVNS. Trimming at V came to 5 bases and at J to 1 base, leaving 9 bases not matched to a gene. TCRdb ran MiXCR on the 5' RACE reads and lists one entry per CDR3 protein. The sample lists some 300,000 distinct CDR3 sequences, around 20% occurring once. With respect to this clonotype: Its matching antigen is unknown.

This rearrangement joins TRBV25-1 to TRBJ1-1; 8 bases are shared with TRBD1. The sequenced sample was PBMCs or a T cell subset sorted from them (not recorded which). The sequence came from a man between 18 and 35 years old who had mild COVID-19 (a few samples of this study predate the infection). Cell type and time point are not known. The CDR3 is CASSRTGGFWNTEAFF. CDR3 bases: TGTGCCAGCAGTCGAACAGGGGGTTTTTGGAACACTGAAGCTTTCTTT.